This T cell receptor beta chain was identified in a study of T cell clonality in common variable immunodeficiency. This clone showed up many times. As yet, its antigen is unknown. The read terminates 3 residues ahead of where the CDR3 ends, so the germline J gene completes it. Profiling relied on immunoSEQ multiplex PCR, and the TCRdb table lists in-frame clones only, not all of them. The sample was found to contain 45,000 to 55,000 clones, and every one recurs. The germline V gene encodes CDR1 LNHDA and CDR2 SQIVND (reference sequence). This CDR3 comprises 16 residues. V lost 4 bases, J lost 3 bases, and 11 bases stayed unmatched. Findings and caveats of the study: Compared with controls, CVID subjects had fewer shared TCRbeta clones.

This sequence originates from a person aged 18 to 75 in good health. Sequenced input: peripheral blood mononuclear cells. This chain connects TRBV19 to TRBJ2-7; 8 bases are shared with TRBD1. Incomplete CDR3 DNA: TGTGCCAGTAGTACCCCGACAGGGGCACTGGACTACGAG. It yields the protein CASSTPTGALDYE. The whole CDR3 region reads CASSTPTGALDYEQYF.